This T cell receptor beta chain was found in a study of persistence of HIV-infected CD4 T cells. Study background: Isolated cells were CMV- and HIV-1 Gag-responding CD4+ T cells. A couple of participants gave one leukapheresis sample; others gave up to about 200 mL blood repeatedly.

Cells were stimulated with overlapping HIV-1 Gag 15-mer peptides. CD40L/CD69 double-negative CD45RO-high memory CD4+ T cells were collected. Donors had CD4+ T cell counts above 400 cells/uL and were CMV-seropositive. In germline, CDR1 is LGHDT, CDR2 YNNKEL (reference sequence). V was pared by 3 bases and J by 3 bases, with 4 bases of the junction left unmatched. The CDR3 loop spans 14 amino acids. Sequencing used immunoSEQ version 4 in survey mode. Assay: immunoSEQ multiplex PCR; the TCRdb copy retains only in-frame clones and omits some. The sample lists about 35,000 clones, approximately 87% occurring once. Remarks on this clone: Its antigen is unidentified.

Study-level points and caveats: TCR oligoclonality correlated with proviral oligoclonality in the same sorted populations.

The chain employs TRBV3-1 (or the pseudogene TRBV3-2) and TRBJ2-7, with TRBD1 matching 8 bases. The TCR sequence derives from an adult with HIV. The donor label of this sample is uncertain. The specimen was cultured CD4+ T cells from PBMCs, collected from a patient who received antiretroviral therapy. The CDR3 sequence is CASSQSDRGYEQYF. CDR3 DNA sequence: TGTGCCAGCAGCCAGAGTGACAGGGGCTACGAGCAGTACTTC.